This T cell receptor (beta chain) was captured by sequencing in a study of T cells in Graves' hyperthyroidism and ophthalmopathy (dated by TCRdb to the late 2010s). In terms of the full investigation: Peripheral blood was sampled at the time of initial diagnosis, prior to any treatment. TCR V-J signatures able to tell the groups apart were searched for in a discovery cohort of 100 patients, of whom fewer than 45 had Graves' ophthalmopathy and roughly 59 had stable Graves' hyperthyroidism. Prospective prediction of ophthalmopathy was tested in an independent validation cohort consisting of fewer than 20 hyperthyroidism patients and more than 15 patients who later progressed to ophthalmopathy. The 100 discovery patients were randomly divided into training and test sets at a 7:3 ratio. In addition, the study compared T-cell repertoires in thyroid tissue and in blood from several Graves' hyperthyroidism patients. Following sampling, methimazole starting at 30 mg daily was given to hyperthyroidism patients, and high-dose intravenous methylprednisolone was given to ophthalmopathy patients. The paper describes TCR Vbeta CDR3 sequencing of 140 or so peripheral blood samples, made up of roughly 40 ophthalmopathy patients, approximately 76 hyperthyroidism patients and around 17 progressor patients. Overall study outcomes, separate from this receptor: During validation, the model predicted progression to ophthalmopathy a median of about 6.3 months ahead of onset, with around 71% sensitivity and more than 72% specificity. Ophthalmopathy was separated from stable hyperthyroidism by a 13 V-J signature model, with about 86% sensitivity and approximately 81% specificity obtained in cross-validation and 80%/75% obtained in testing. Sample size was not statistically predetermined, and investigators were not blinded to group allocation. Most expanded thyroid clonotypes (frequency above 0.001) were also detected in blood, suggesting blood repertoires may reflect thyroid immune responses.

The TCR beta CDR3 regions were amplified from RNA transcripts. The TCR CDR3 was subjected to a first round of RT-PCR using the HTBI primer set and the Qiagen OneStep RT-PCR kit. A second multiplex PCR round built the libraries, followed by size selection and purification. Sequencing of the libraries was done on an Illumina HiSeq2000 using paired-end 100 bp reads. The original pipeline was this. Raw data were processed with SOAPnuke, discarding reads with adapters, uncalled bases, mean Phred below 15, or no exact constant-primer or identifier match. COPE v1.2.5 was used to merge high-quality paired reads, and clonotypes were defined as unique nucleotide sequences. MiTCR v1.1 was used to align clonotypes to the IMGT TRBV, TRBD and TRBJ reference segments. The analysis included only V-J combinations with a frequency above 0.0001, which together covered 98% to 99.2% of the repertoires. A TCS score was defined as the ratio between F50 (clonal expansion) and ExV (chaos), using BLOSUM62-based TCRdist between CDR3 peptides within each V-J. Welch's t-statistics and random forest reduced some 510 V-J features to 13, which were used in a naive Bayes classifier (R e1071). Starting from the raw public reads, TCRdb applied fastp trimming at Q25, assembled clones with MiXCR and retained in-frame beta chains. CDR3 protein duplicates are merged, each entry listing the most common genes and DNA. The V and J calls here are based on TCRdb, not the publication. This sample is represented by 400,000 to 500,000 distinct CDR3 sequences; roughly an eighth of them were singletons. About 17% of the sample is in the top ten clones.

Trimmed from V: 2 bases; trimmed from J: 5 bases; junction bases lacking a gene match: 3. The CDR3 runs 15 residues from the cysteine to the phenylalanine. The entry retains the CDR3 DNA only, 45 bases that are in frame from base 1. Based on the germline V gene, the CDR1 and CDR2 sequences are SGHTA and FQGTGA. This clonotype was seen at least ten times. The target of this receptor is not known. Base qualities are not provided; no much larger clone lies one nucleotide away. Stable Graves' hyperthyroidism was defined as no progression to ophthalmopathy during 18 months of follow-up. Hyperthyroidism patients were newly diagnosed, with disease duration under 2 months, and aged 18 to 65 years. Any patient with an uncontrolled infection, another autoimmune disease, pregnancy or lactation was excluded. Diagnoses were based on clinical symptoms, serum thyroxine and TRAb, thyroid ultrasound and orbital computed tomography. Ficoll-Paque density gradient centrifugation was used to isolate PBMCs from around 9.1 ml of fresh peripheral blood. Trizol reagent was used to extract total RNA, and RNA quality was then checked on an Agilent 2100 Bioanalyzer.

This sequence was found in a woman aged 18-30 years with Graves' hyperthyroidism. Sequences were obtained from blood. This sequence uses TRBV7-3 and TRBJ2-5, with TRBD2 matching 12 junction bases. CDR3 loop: CASSLAGLAGETQYF. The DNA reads TGTGCCAGCAGCTTAGCCGGACTAGCGGGGGAGACCCAGTACTTC. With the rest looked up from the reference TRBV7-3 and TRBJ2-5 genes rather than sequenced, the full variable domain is GAGVSQTPSNKVTEKGKYVELRCDPISGHTALYWYRQSLGQGPEFLIYFQGTGAADDSGLPNDRFFAVRPEGSVSTLKIQRTERGDSAVYLCASSLAGLAGETQYFGPGTRLLVL.